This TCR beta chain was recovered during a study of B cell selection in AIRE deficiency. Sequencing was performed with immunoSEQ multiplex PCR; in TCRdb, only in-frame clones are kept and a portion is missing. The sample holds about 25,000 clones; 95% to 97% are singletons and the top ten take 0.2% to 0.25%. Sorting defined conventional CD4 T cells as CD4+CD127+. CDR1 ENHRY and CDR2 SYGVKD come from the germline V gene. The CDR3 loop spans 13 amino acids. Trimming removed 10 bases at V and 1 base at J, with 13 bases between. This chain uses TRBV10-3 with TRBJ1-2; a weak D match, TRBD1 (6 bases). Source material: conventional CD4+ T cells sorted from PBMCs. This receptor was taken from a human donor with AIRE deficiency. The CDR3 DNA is TGTGCCACGGGGGCGCTTAGTAACTATGGCTACACCTTC. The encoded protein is CATGALSNYGYTF.